Sequencing of this TCR beta chain was carried out in a study of blood T cell repertoires in COVID-19. For the study at large: There were acute and convalescent COVID-19 samples, and they came from the United States, Italy and Spain. PBMCs, B-cell-depleted T cells, or T cells were the source of the cDNA or gDNA that made up the material.

In the source study's methods: By means of reference gene primer amplification, nucleated cell counts were estimated. Assay used: immunoSEQ multiplex PCR; TCRdb lists only in-frame clones, some missing. The DNA gave D and trimming, while V, J and clone size come from that table. The sample lists about 120,000 clones; about 87% were seen once. CDR1 is MGHRA and CDR2 is YSYEKL in the germline V gene. V shed 8 bases, J shed 7 bases, and the junction held 8 bases outside the gene matches. The CDR3 totals 13 residues. The chain has TRBV4-1 and TRBJ2-1, with 7 nucleotides matching TRBD1. The sequence derives from a woman between 45 and 60 years old with acute or convalescent COVID-19. The sequencing sample was made of peripheral blood. This CDR3 is CASGTDRLNEQFF. DNA for the CDR3: TGCGCCAGCGGAACGGACAGGCTTAATGAGCAGTTCTTC.